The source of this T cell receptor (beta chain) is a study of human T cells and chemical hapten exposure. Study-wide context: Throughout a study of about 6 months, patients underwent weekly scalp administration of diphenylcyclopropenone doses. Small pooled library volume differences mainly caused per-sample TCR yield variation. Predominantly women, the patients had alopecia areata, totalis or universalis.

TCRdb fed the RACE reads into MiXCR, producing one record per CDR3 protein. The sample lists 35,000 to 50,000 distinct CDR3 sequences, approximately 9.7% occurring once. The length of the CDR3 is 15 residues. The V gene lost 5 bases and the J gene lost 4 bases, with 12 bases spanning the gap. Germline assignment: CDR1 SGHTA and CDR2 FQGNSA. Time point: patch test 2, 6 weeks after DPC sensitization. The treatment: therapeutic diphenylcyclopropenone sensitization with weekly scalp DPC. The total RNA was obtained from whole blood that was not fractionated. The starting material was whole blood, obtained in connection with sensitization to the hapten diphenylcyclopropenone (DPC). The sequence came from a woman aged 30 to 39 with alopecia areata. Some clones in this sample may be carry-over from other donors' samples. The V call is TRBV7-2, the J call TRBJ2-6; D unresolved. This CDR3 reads CASSPGVRGANVLTF. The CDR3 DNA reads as TGTGCCAGCAGCCCCGGTGTGCGGGGGGCCAACGTCCTGACTTTC.